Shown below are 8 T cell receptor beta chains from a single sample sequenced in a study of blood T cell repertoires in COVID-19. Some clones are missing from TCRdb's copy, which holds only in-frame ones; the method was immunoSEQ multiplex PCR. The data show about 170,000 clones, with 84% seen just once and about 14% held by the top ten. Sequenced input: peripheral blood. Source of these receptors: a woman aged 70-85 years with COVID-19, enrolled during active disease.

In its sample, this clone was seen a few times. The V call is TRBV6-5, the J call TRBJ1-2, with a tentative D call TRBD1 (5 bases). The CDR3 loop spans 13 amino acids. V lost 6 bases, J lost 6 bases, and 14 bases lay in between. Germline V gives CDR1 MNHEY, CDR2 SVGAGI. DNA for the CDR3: TGTGCCAGCAGCCCGACCAGGGAGGATGGCTACACCTTC. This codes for CASSPTREDGYTF.

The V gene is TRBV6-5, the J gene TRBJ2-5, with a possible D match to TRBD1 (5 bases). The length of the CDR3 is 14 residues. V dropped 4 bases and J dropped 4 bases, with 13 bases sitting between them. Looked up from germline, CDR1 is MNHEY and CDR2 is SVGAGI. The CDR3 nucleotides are TGTGCCAGCAGTTCCCAGGGTTTCGGAGAGACCCAGTACTTC. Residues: CASSSQGFGETQYF.

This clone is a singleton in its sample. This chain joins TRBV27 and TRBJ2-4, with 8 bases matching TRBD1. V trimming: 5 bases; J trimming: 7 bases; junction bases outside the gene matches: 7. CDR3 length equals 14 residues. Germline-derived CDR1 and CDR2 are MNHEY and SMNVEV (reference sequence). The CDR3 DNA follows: TGTGCCAGCAGTCCCAGGGGGCACGGGAACATTCAGTACTTC. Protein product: CASSPRGHGNIQYF.

For the CDR3, the DNA is TGTGCCAGCAGCCCCCGCCAGGGGATACCATCCGGGGAGCTGTTTTTT. Translating it yields CASSPRQGIPSGELFF. The chain is built from TRBV3-1 (or the pseudogene TRBV3-2) and TRBJ2-2, with D perhaps matching TRBD1 (6 bases). Trimming pared 4 bases from V and 6 bases from J, leaving 18 bases between. Germline V gene data show CDR1 as LGHDT and CDR2 as YNNKEL (reference sequence). The CDR3 runs 16 residues.

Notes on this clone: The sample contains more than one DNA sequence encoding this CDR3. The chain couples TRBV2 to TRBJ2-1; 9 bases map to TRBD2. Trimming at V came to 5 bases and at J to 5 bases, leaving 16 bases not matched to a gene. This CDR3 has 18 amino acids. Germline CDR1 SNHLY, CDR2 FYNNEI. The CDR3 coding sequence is TGTGCCAGCAGTCTTACCGACCCGGGACTAGCTGGGAACAATGAGCAGTTCTTC. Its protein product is CASSLTDPGLAGNNEQFF. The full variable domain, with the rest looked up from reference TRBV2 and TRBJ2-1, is EPEVTQTPSHQVTQMGQEVILRCVPISNHLYFYWYRQILGQKVEFLVSFYNNEISEKSEIFDDQFSVERPDGSNFTLKIRSTKLEDSAMYFCASSLTDPGLAGNNEQFFGPGTRLTVL.

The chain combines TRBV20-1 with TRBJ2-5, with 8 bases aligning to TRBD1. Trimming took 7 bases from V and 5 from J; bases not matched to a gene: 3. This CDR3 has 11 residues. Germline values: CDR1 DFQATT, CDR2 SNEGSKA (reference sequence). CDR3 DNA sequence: TGCAGTGGGACAGGGTGGGAGACCCAGTACTTC. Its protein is CSGTGWETQYF.

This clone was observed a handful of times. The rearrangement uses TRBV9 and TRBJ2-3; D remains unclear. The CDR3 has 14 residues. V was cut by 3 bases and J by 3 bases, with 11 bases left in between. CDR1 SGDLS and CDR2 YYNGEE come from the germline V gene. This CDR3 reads CASSATASTDTQYF. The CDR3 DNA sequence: TGTGCCAGCAGCGCTACAGCATCAACAGATACGCAGTATTTT.

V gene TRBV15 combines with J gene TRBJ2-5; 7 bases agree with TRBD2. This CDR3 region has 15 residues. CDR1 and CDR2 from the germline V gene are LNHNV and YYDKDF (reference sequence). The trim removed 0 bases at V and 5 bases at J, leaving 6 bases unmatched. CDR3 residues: CATSRERENWETQYF. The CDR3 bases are TGTGCCACCAGCAGAGAGCGGGAGAACTGGGAGACCCAGTACTTC.